The clone carrying this T cell receptor beta chain is a singleton in its sample. TCRdb's copy holds only in-frame clones and misses some; the assay was immunoSEQ multiplex PCR. The sample lists under 1,100,000 clones, approximately 72% occurring once. This sample stems from a study of shared clonotypes between healthy human individuals. Donors had no recently reported acute infections or vaccinations and were HIV-negative. J gave up 10 bases and V 4 bases, and 13 bases lay outside the gene matches. Germline V gene lookup returns CDR1 SGHDN and CDR2 FVKESK. CDR3 length: 15 amino acids. Sample: memory CD4+ T cells sorted from blood. The subset denotes: CD45RA-negative fraction. The chain carries TRBV14 and TRBJ1-1, with 9 bases identical to TRBD1. The TCR was taken from a man younger than 30 in good health. CDR3 sequence (DNA): TGTGCCAGCAGCCCGGACAGGGGCCCGATATCAGGAGCTTTCTTT. Amino acid sequence: CASSPDRGPISGAFF.